This TCR beta chain was recovered during a study of T cell responses to AZD1222 COVID-19 vaccine. Notes on the study in general: The number of AZD1222 recipients seropositive at baseline was only 5 to 7.

Trimming removed 9 bases from V and 7 bases from J, with 15 bases in between. The CDR3 is 13 residues long. Germline V gene sequence: CDR1 ENHRY, CDR2 SYGVKD. Of note for this clone: What it recognizes is unknown.

Profiling relied on immunoSEQ multiplex PCR, and the TCRdb table lists in-frame clones only, not all of them. The table includes about 100,000 clones, approximately 90% detected once. V usage is TRBV10-3 and J usage is TRBJ1-4; D is unclear. This receptor was obtained from an adult in good health. The sequencing used peripheral blood, collected on day 0 of AZD1222 vaccination. The CDR3 DNA follows: TGTGCCATTGCGGTTTCCCCGCGTGAAAAACTGTTTTTT. Translated: CAIAVSPREKLFF.